Below are 26 T cell receptor beta chains sequenced from a single sample in a study of cytomegalovirus exposure and HLA in healthy donors (dated by TCRdb to 2017 to 2019). The receptor library was made with the immunoSEQ multiplex PCR assay. For the multiplex PCR, a mixture combining 60 forward primers for TCR Vbeta segments and 13 reverse primers for TCR Jbeta segments was used. Drawn from immuneACCESS, this table holds only the in-frame rearrangements with V and J called that TCRdb kept. Clones are partly lost; checked studies trace under half to an unresolved V gene and leave the rest unexplained. The sample table holds about 110,000 clones, of which 65% to 80% were seen once. The ten largest clones take up roughly 6% of the sample. Sequencing used PBMCs. The receptors come from a woman between 45 and 65 years old in good health and CMV-seropositive.

The CDR3 reads CASSLLSGGNQPQHF. DNA of the CDR3: TGCGCCAGCAGCTTGCTCTCAGGGGGTAATCAGCCCCAGCATTTT. The V and J genes are TRBV5-1 and TRBJ1-5; 7 nucleotides match TRBD1. The CDR3 extends over 15 amino acids. V lost 1 base, J lost 4 bases, and 5 bases stayed unmatched. The germline V gene has CDR1 SGHRS and CDR2 YFSETQ.

This rearrangement joins TRBV6-4 to TRBJ1-6, with D unresolved. Trimming removed 2 bases from V and 7 bases from J, with 6 bases in between. Germline loops: CDR1 MRHNA, CDR2 SNTAGT. This CDR3 region has 13 residues. Here the CDR3 DNA reads TGTGCCAGCAGTGACGGCTTCAATTCACCCCTCCACTTT. It translates to CASSDGFNSPLHF.

This clone came up a few times. The chain has TRBV6-1 and TRBJ2-1, with D possibly being TRBD1 (5 bases). The V end lost 3 bases, the J end lost 1 base, and 10 bases lay between the germline ends. Germline V gene data show CDR1 as MNHNS and CDR2 as SASEGT. CDR3 size: 15 residues. The CDR3 nucleotides are TGTGCCAGCAGTGACCAGGCAGGGTCCTACAATGAGCAGTTCTTC. Encoded protein: CASSDQAGSYNEQFF.

V gene TRBV9 combines with J gene TRBJ2-1, with 10 bases matching TRBD2. Germline V gene sequence: CDR1 SGDLS, CDR2 YYNGEE. The CDR3 contains 17 residues. V shed 0 bases, J shed 8 bases, and the junction held 11 bases outside the gene matches. CDR3: CASSVGVSGGFLYEQFF. The CDR3, as DNA: TGTGCCAGCAGCGTAGGGGTTAGCGGGGGGTTCCTTTATGAGCAGTTCTTC.

The gene calls are TRBV10-3 and TRBJ2-1; 8 bases fit TRBD1. The germline gives CDR1 ENHRY, CDR2 SYGVKD. The length of the CDR3 is 17 residues. J lost 2 bases, V lost 8 bases, and 14 bases had no gene match. This chain's CDR3 is CAIRSQARTGTYNEQFF. DNA of the CDR3: TGTGCCATCCGAAGCCAGGCCAGGACAGGGACCTACAATGAGCAGTTCTTC.

The V gene is TRBV2, the J gene TRBJ2-5, with 9 bases identical to TRBD1. V shed 8 bases, J shed 5 bases, and the junction held 12 bases outside the gene matches. Germline CDR1 and CDR2: SNHLY and FYNNEI. This CDR3 has 15 amino acids. CDR3 coding DNA: TGTGCCAGCGTCTCACAGGGGGCTTCTGGGGAGACCCAGTACTTC. Translation gives CASVSQGASGETQYF.

The rearrangement joins TRBV7-2 to TRBJ1-5; 7 bases match TRBD1. The CDR3 totals 15 residues. J gave up 5 bases and V 5 bases, and 9 bases lay outside the gene matches. Germline loops: CDR1 SGHTA, CDR2 FQGNSA. The CDR3 DNA follows: TGTGCCAGCAGCCGCCAGACAGGGCGTTATCAGCCCCAGCATTTT. Its protein product is CASSRQTGRYQPQHF.

The chain links TRBV4-1 to TRBJ1-5; no clear D gene. V lost 2 bases to trimming and J lost 3 bases, with 11 bases between them. Germline V gives CDR1 MGHRA, CDR2 YSYEKL. This CDR3 is 15 amino acids long. CDR3 in amino acids: CASSQYEADNQPQHF. The DNA for the CDR3 is TGCGCCAGCAGCCAATACGAGGCGGACAATCAGCCCCAGCATTTT.

The chain joins TRBV12-5 to TRBJ2-5; possible D gene TRBD1, 6 bases. Deletions cut 1 base from V and 2 bases from J, with 14 bases between. CDR1 LGHNT and CDR2 FRNRAP come from the germline V gene. This CDR3 is built from 16 residues. CDR3 in amino acids: CASGLDSTGKQETQYF. The CDR3 DNA sequence: TGTGCTAGTGGTTTGGACAGTACAGGGAAACAAGAGACCCAGTACTTC.

CDR3 amino acids: CSVPGGVRGQGYTEAFF. As DNA, the CDR3 is TGCAGCGTTCCTGGGGGCGTGAGAGGTCAGGGATACACTGAAGCTTTCTTT. The chain has TRBV29-1 and TRBJ1-1; possible D gene TRBD1, 6 bases. V dropped 5 bases and J dropped 3 bases, with 25 bases sitting between them. The CDR3 has 17 amino acids. Germline-derived CDR1 and CDR2 are SQVTM and ANQGSEA.

The chain joins TRBV15 to TRBJ1-6, with 12 bases matching TRBD1. The germline CDR1 and CDR2 sequences are LNHNV and YYDKDF (reference sequence). After removal of 9 bases from V and 11 bases from J, the junction contained 8 bases not matched to a gene. This CDR3 comprises 14 residues. The CDR3 loop reads CATGQGAIGAPLHF. CDR3 DNA: TGTGCCACGGGACAGGGGGCGATAGGGGCACCCCTCCACTTT. Variable domain in full (rest from reference TRBV15 and TRBJ1-6): DAMVIQNPRYQVTQFGKPVTLSCSQTLNHNVMYWYQQKSSQAPKLLFHYYDKDFNNEADTPDNFQSRRPNTSFCFLDIRSPGLGDTAMYLCATGQGAIGAPLHFGNGTRLTVT.

This chain links TRBV15 with TRBJ2-5; D gene uncertain. Germline V gene sequence: CDR1 LNHNV, CDR2 YYDKDF (reference sequence). V shed 0 bases and J shed 2 bases, with 13 bases lying between them. This CDR3 has 16 residues. CDR3 sequence reads: CATSRDLGSLQETQYF. Here the CDR3 DNA reads TGTGCCACCAGCAGAGATCTGGGCAGCCTACAAGAGACCCAGTACTTC.

V gene TRBV6-1 combines with J gene TRBJ2-7, with 7 nucleotides matching TRBD1. The CDR3 contains 14 residues. J was trimmed by 4 bases and V by 1 base; bases with no gene match: 4. Looked up from germline, CDR1 is MNHNS and CDR2 is SASEGT. The CDR3, as DNA: TGTGCCAGCAGTGAAGGAGTGACAGGGTACGAGCAGTACTTC. It codes for CASSEGVTGYEQYF.

This clone has just one count. This CDR3 is also generated by other DNA sequences in the sample. The V call is TRBV30, the J call TRBJ2-7; the D is unclear. The V end lost 0 bases, the J end lost 6 bases, and 9 bases lay between the germline ends. The CDR3 length is 12 residues. Germline CDR1 is GTSNPN and CDR2 is SVGIG (reference sequence). The CDR3 nucleotides are TGTGCCTGGAGTGTCGGGTCGGGCGAGCAGTACTTC. Its protein product is CAWSVGSGEQYF.

J is TRBJ1-2 and V is TRBV28; D perhaps matches TRBD1 (5 bases). The CDR3 is made up of 14 amino acids. The V gene lost 4 bases and the J gene lost 4 bases, with 13 bases spanning the gap. The germline CDR1 and CDR2 sequences are MDHEN and SYDVKM. For the CDR3, the DNA is TGTGCCAGCAGTTCCGGGGGTCTAGGCTATGGCTACACCTTC. Its translation is CASSSGGLGYGYTF.

V and J are TRBV6-6 and TRBJ2-7; D perhaps matches TRBD1 (6 bases). Germline V gives CDR1 MNHNY, CDR2 SVGAGI (reference sequence). The CDR3 covers 14 residues. V was clipped by 0 bases and J by 7 bases, with 13 bases between them. For the CDR3, the DNA is TGTGCCAGCAGTTACTCCGGGACACATGTTGAGCAGTACTTC. Protein sequence: CASSYSGTHVEQYF.

To note about this clone: At one end, the junction sequence differs from germline, possibly due to a read error. V is TRBV10-3 and J is TRBJ1-1, with 7 bases fitting TRBD1. Germline V lookup: CDR1 ENHRY, CDR2 SYGVKD. The CDR3 consists of 14 residues. CDR3 region: CAITETGMNTEAFF. The CDR3 DNA reads as TGTGCCATCACTGAGACAGGGATGAACACTGAAGCTTTCTTT.

V is TRBV27 and J is TRBJ2-3; the D gene is possibly TRBD2 (5 bases). V lost 8 bases to trimming and J lost 1 base, with 16 bases between them. Germline V CDR1 and CDR2: MNHEY, SMNVEV (reference sequence). The CDR3 extends over 15 amino acids. The chain's CDR3 is CASSNGWRGTDTQYF. CDR3 DNA sequence: TGTGCCAGCTCCAATGGTTGGCGGGGCACAGATACGCAGTATTTT.

The chain has TRBV5-1 and TRBJ2-1; D call uncertain. This CDR3 has 12 amino acids. V lost 4 bases and J 7 bases, leaving 9 bases between the germline ends. Germline lookup yields CDR1 SGHRS and CDR2 YFSETQ. The CDR3, as DNA: TGCGCCAGCAGCGTGACTTTTAATGAGCAGTTCTTC. Protein product: CASSVTFNEQFF.

The V and J genes are TRBV7-8 and TRBJ2-1, with 14 bases matching TRBD2. Germline CDR1 is SGHVS and CDR2 is FQNEAQ. The V segment lost 6 bases and the J segment 0 bases; nucleotides outside the gene matches: 7. This CDR3 contains 18 residues. CDR3 in amino acids: CASSLGLAGGSSYNEQFF. DNA for the CDR3: TGTGCCAGCAGTCTAGGACTAGCGGGGGGAAGCTCCTACAATGAGCAGTTCTTC.

The chain recombines TRBV7-2 with TRBJ2-3, with 10 bases that match TRBD2. The CDR3 covers 18 residues. V was clipped by 1 base and J by 0 bases; unmatched bases: 7. Germline V gene lookup returns CDR1 SGHTA and CDR2 FQGNSA. CDR3 coding DNA: TGTGCCAGCAGCTTAGTAGTTAGCGGGGGGTCTAGCACAGATACGCAGTATTTT. Translation gives CASSLVVSGGSSTDTQYF.

The chain is built from TRBV30 and TRBJ1-4, with 7 bases lining up with TRBD1. CDR1 GTSNPN and CDR2 SVGIG come from the germline V gene (reference sequence). The CDR3 contains 14 residues. V shed 7 bases, J shed 7 bases, and the junction held 12 bases outside the gene matches. CDR3: CASMGKGGGEKLFF. CDR3 coding DNA: TGTGCCTCGATGGGTAAAGGGGGCGGTGAAAAACTGTTTTTT.

This clone was picked up one time. CDR3 nucleotides: TGTGCCAGCAGTTACACATACAGGGGGACCGGGGAGCTGTTTTTT. This encodes CASSYTYRGTGELFF. The chain recombines TRBV6-5 with TRBJ2-2, with 8 bases fitting TRBD1. The CDR3 contains 15 residues. Germline CDR1 is MNHEY and CDR2 is SVGAGI. The V segment lost 2 bases and the J segment 5 bases; nucleotides outside the gene matches: 4.

This clone was recorded a few times. The chain employs TRBV29-1 and TRBJ1-1; no clear D. The CDR3 loop spans 12 amino acids. Between the trimmed V and J ends, which lost 4 bases and 0 bases, there was a span of 6 bases. Germline V gene sequence: CDR1 SQVTM, CDR2 ANQGSEA. The CDR3 nucleotides read TGCAGCGTTGGTCCCATGAACACTGAAGCTTTCTTT. This sequence encodes CSVGPMNTEAFF.

There are a few counts of this clone. This sequence joins TRBV30 and TRBJ2-3; 10 nucleotides agree with TRBD2. Germline V lookup: CDR1 GTSNPN, CDR2 SVGIG (reference sequence). The V gene end was trimmed by 4 bases and the J gene end by 3 bases; junction bases not matched to a gene: 13. This CDR3 is built from 17 residues. The CDR3 region has the DNA TGTGCCTGGACAAGCGGGGGGGCTTCTATTAGGACAGATACGCAGTATTTT. This sequence encodes CAWTSGGASIRTDTQYF.

This sequence joins TRBV6-5 and TRBJ1-2; TRBD1 might be the D (5 bases). The V and J ends lost 0 bases and 4 bases respectively, with 15 bases between them. Looked up from germline, CDR1 is MNHEY and CDR2 is SVGAGI. This CDR3 is 16 amino acids long. The CDR3 is CASSYSGRGRSYGYTF. Here the CDR3 DNA reads TGTGCCAGCAGTTACTCGGGAAGGGGTCGGAGCTATGGCTACACCTTC.